A single sample gave rise to the 7 T cell receptor beta chains below, sequenced in a study of blood T cell repertoires in COVID-19. Measured with immunoSEQ multiplex PCR; TCRdb has only the in-frame clones, and not every one. In the table there are 250,000 to 300,000 clones, roughly 79% of which are singletons. Input material: peripheral blood. These receptors were obtained from a woman aged 60 to 75 with active or convalescent COVID-19.

The CDR3, as DNA: TGTGCCAGCAGCTTTAGCGGGGTCAGCTCCTACGAGCAGTACTTC. Translating gives CASSFSGVSSYEQYF. The rearrangement links TRBV7-2 to TRBJ2-7; 8 positions agree with TRBD2. The CDR3 runs to 15 residues. The germline V gene has CDR1 SGHTA and CDR2 FQGNSA. With 3 bases clipped from V and 0 bases from J, the junction kept 4 bases outside the gene matches.

The rearrangement links TRBV7-3 to TRBJ2-7, with D tentatively TRBD1 (5 bases). Between the trimmed V and J ends, which lost 2 bases and 1 base, there was a span of 12 bases. Germline V gene sequence: CDR1 SGHTA, CDR2 FQGTGA. The CDR3 totals 15 residues. The CDR3 loop reads CASSLPQQGSYEQYF. The CDR3 DNA sequence: TGTGCCAGCAGCTTACCCCAGCAGGGATCCTACGAGCAGTACTTC.

V gene TRBV19 combines with J gene TRBJ2-1; TRBD2 might be the D (6 bases). Germline CDR1 LNHDA, CDR2 SQIVND (reference sequence). The V end lost 4 bases, the J end lost 15 bases, and 16 bases lay between the germline ends. The CDR3 runs 12 residues. The CDR3 loop reads CASSTGGLRGFF. The CDR3 DNA reads as TGTGCCAGTAGTACCGGGGGTTTACGTGGGTTCTTC.

The CDR3 DNA follows: TGTGCCAGCAGCCTCCCTCAGGCAGGGGCTCTCTATGGCTACACCTTC. This gives the protein CASSLPQAGALYGYTF. The chain uses TRBV11-2 and TRBJ1-2; the D gene is possibly TRBD1 (6 bases). The CDR3 spans 16 residues. V was pared by 5 bases and J by 4 bases, with 20 bases between. Per the germline V gene, CDR1 is SGHAT and CDR2 is FQNNGV. Using reference TRBV11-2 and TRBJ1-2 for the parts outside the CDR3, the full variable domain is EAGVAQSPRYKIIEKRQSVAFWCNPISGHATLYWYQQILGQGPKLLIQFQNNGVVDDSQLPKDRFSAERLKGVDSTLKIQPAKLEDSAVYLCASSLPQAGALYGYTFGSGTRLTVV.

This rearrangement joins TRBV5-6 to TRBJ2-6; 8 bases map to TRBD1. The CDR3 consists of 17 residues. V was pared by 4 bases and J by 0 bases, with 6 bases of the junction left unmatched. Germline V gene sequence: CDR1 SGHDT, CDR2 YYEEEE. CDR3 sequence: CASSIQGDFSGANVLTF. The CDR3 DNA follows: TGTGCCAGCAGCATACAGGGGGACTTCTCTGGGGCCAACGTCCTGACTTTC.

The CDR3 DNA sequence: TGTGCCAGCAGTGAGGGGCCGAGCTCCTACGAGCAGTACTTC. Protein product: CASSEGPSSYEQYF. V is TRBV6-1 and J is TRBJ2-7, with TRBD1 as a possible D gene (5 bases). This CDR3 region has 14 residues. V was trimmed by 3 bases and J by 0 bases, leaving 9 bases between them. Germline lookup yields CDR1 MNHNS and CDR2 SASEGT.

The sample holds one count of this clone. CDR3: CASSSLSSTDTQYF. The CDR3 region has the DNA TGTGCCAGCAGCTCCCTAAGTAGCACAGATACGCAGTATTTT. The chain combines TRBV7-3 with TRBJ2-3; unclear D gene. V lost 4 bases to trimming and J lost 0 bases, with 8 bases between them. Looked up from germline, CDR1 is SGHTA and CDR2 is FQGTGA. This CDR3 is 14 amino acids long.